This T cell receptor beta chain was documented in a study of cytomegalovirus exposure and HLA in healthy donors. Donors had nominal health at sampling but likely had unrecorded immune exposures. A multiplex PCR was run with 60 Vbeta primers and 13 Jbeta primers. Original analysis: Later work found 80 million to 85 million unique TCR beta chains, with approximately 12 million shared. TCRdb keeps only in-frame clones here, not all; method: immunoSEQ multiplex PCR. V and J calls and clone size are copied from that table; D and trimming were computed from the DNA. Among 60,000 to 95,000 clones listed, around four fifths were seen once. Study-wide results and limits: Later analysis placed DRB1 highest and HLA-C lowest in TCR association rates, which differed by HLA locus.

A word on this clone: The target antigen is unknown.

The receptor was isolated from a middle-aged woman in good health and CMV-seropositive. The sequenced material came from PBMCs.

The CDR3 protein is CASSLDRDRDIQYF. In DNA, the CDR3 is TGTGCCAGCAGCTTAGACCGGGACAGGGACATTCAGTACTTC. The chain employs TRBV7-9 and TRBJ2-4; 9 positions match TRBD1. Germline CDR1 SEHNR, CDR2 FQNEAQ (reference sequence). V gave up 1 base and J gave up 8 bases; unmatched junction bases: 3. The CDR3 spans 14 residues.